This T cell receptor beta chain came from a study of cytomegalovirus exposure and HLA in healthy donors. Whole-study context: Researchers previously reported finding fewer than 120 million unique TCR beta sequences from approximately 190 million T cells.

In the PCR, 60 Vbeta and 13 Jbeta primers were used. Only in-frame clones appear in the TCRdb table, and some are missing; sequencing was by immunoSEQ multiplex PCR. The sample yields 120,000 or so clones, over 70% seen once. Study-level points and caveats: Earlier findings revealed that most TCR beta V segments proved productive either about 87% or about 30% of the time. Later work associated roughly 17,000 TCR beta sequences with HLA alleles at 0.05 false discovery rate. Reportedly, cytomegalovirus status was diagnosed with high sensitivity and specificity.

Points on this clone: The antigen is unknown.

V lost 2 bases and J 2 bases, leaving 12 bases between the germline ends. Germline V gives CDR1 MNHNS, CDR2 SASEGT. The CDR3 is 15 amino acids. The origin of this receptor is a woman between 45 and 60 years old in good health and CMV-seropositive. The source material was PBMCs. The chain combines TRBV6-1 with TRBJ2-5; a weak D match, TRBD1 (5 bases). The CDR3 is CASSEIWGRQETQYF. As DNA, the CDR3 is TGTGCCAGCAGTGAAATCTGGGGCCGGCAAGAGACCCAGTACTTC.